The clone carrying this TCR beta chain was counted a few times. PCR primers comprised 60 Vbeta and 13 Jbeta primers. Sequencing used immunoSEQ multiplex PCR; TCRdb keeps in-frame clones, though not all of them. The sample includes 130,000 or so clones, approximately 77% of them seen just once. The data are from a study of cytomegalovirus exposure and HLA in healthy donors. V shed 0 bases and J 2 bases; nucleotides not matched to a gene: 3. The CDR3 is 16 amino acids. Germline CDR1 is LGHNA and CDR2 is YSLEER. The V and J genes are TRBV4-3 and TRBJ2-4; 8 bases are a match to TRBD1. This sequence was found in a middle-aged woman in good health and CMV-seronegative. The sample comprised PBMCs. CDR3: CASSQDTGGTKNIQYF. The DNA for the CDR3 is TGCGCCAGCAGCCAAGACACAGGGGGGACCAAAAACATTCAGTACTTC.